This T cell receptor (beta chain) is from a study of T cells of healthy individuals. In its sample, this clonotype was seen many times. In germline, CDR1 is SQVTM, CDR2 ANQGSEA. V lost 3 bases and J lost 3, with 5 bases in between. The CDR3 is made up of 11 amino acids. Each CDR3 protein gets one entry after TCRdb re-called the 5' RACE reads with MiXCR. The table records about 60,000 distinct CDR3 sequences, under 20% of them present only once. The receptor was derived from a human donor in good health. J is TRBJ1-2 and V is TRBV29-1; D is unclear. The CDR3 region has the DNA TGCAGCGTTGAGGGGTACTATGGCTACACCTTC. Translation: CSVEGYYGYTF.